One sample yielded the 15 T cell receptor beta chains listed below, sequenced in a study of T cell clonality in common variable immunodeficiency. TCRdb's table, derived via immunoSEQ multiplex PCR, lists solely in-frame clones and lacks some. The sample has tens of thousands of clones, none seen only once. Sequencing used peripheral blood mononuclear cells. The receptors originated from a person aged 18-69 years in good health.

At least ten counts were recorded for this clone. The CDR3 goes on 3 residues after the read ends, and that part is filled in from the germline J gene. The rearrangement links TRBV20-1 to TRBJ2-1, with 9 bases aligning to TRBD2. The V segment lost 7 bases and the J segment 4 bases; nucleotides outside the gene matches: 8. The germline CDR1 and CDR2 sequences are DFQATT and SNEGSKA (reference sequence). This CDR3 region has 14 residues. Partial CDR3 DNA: TGCAGTGAAGAACTAGCGGGCTTATACAATGAG. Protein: CSEELAGLYNE. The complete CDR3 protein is CSEELAGLYNEQFF.

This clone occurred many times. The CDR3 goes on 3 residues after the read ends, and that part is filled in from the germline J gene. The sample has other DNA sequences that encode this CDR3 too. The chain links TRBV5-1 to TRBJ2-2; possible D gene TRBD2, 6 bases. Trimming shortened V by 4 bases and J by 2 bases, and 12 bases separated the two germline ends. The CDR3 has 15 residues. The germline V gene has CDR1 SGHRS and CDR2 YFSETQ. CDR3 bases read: TGCGCCAGCAGCCCGGACTACGGAAACACCGGGGAG. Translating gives CASSPDYGNTGE. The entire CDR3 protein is CASSPDYGNTGELFF.

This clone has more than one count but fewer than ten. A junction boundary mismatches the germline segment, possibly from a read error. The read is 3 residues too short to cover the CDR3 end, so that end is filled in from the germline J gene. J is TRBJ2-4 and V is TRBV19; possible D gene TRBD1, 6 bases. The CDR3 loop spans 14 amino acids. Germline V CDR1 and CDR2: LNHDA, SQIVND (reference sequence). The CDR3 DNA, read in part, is TGCGCCAGTAGTATCAGCAGGGGACAAGAGACT. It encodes CASSISRGQET. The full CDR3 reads CASSISRGQETQYF.

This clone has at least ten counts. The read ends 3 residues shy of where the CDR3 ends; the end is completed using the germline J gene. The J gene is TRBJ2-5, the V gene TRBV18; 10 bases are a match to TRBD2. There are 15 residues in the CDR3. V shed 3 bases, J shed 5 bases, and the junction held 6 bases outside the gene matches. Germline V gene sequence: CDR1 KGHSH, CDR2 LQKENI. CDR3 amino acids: CASSPTSGIRETQYF. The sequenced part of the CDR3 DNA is TGTGCCAGCTCACCTACTAGCGGGATCCGGGAGACC.

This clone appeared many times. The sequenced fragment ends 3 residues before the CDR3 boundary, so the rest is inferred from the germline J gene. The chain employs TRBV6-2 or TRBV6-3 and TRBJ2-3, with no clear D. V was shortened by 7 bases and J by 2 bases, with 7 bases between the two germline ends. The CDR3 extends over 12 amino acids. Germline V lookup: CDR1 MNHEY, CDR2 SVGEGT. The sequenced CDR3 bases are TGTGCCAGCAAGAGCGTCACAGATACG. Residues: CASKSVTDT. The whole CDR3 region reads CASKSVTDTQYF.

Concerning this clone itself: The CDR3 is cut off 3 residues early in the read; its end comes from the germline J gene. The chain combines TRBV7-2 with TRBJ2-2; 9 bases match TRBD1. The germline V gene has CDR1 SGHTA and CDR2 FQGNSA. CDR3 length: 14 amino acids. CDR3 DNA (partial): TGTGCCAGCAGCCCTGGGACAGGGAACGAAAAG. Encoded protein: CASSPGTGNEK. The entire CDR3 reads CASSPGTGNEKLFF.

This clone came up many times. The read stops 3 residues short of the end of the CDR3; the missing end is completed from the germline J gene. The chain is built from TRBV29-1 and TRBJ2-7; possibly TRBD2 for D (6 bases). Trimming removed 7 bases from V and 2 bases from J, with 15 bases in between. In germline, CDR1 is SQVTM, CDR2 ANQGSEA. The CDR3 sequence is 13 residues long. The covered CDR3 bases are TGCAGCGCGATACCTAGCGAGACCTACGAG. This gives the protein CSAIPSETYE. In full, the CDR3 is CSAIPSETYEQYF.

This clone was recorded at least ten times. CDR3 sequence reads: CASSLGRSRNEQFF. The CDR3 DNA, read in part, is TGTGCCAGCAGCTTAGGCAGGTCCCGCAATGAG. The chain employs TRBV7-2 and TRBJ2-1; D is ambiguous. Sequencing ends 3 residues short of the CDR3 end; the germline J gene provides the rest. CDR3 length equals 14 residues. From germline, CDR1 is SGHTA and CDR2 FQGNSA. The germline V and J ends were trimmed by 1 base and 6 bases, with 10 bases remaining between them.

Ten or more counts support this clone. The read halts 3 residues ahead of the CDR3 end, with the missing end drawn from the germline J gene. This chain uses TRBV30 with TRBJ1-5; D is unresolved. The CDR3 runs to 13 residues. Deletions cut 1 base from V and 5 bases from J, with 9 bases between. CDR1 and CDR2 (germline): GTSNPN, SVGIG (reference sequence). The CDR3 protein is CAWSGQEYQPQHF. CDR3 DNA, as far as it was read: TGTGCCTGGAGTGGGCAGGAATATCAGCCC.

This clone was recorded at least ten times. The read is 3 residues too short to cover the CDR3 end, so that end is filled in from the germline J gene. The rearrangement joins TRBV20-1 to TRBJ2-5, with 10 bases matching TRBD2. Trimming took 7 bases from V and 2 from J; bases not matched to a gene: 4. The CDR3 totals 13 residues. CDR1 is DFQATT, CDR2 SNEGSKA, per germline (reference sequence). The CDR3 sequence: CSGLAGGQETQYF. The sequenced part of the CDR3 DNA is TGCAGTGGATTAGCGGGAGGACAAGAGACC.

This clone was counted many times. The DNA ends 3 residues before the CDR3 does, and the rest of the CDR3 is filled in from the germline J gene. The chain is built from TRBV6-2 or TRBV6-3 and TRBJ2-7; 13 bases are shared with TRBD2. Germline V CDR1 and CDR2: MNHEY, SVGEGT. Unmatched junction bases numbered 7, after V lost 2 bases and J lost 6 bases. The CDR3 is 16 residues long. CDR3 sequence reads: CASSYLGTSGIGEQYF. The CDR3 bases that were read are TGTGCCAGCAGTTACCTCGGGACTAGCGGGATTGGCGAG.

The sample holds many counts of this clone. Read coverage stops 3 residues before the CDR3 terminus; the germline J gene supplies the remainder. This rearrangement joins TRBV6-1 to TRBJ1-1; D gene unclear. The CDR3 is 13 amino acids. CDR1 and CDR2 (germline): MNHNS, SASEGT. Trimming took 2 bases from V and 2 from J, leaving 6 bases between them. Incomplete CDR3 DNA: TGTGCCAGCAGTGAAAAGGGTAACACTGAA. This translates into CASSEKGNTE. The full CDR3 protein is CASSEKGNTEAFF.

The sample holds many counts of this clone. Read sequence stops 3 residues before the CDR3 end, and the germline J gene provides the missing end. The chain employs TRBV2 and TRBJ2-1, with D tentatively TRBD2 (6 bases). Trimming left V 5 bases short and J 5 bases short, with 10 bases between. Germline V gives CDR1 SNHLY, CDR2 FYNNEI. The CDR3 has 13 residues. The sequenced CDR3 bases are TGTGCCAGCAGTTGGAGGGTACACAATGAG. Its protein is CASSWRVHNE. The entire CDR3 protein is CASSWRVHNEQFF.

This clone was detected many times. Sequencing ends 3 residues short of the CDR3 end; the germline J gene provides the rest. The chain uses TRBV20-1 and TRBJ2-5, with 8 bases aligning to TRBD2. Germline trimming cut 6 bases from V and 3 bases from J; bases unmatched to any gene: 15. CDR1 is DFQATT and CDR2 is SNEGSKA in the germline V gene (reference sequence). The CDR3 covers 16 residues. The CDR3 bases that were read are TGCAGTGCAACTGTACTAGCGGCCCTAAGGGAAGAGACC. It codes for CSATVLAALREET. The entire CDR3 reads CSATVLAALREETQYF.

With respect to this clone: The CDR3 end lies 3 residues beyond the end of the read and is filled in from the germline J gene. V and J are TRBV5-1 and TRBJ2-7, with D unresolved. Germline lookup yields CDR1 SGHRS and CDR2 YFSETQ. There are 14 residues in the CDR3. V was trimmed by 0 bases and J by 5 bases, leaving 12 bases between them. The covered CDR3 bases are TGCGCCAGCAGCTTGGCCCTACCGAAAGACGAG. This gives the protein CASSLALPKDE. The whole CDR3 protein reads CASSLALPKDEQYF.